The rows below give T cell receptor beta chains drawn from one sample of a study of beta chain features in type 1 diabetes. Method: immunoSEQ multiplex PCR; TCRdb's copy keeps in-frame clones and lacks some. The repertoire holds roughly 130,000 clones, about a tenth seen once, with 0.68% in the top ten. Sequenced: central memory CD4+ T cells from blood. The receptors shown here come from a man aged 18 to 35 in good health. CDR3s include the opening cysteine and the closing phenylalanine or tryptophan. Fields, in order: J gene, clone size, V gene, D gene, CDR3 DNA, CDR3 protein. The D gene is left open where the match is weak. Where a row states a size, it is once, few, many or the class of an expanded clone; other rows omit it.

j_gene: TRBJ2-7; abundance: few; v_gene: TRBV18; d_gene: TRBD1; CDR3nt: TGTGCCAGCTCACCCCTGACAGGGTCGAGGGAGCAGTACTTC; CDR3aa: CASSPLTGSREQYF
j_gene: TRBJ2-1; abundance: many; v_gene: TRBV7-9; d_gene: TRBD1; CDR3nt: TGTGCCAGCAGCTTATCGTCCGGGACAGGCAATGAGCAGTTCTTC; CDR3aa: CASSLSSGTGNEQFF
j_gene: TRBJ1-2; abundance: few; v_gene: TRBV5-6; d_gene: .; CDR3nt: TGTGCCAGCAGCTTCTTACAGCTGTACTATGGCTACACCTTC; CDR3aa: CASSFLQLYYGYTF
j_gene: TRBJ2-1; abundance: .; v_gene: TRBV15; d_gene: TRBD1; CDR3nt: TGTGCCACCAGCAAGGCGTGGGGACAGGGATCATACAATGAGCAGTTCTTC; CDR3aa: CATSKAWGQGSYNEQFF
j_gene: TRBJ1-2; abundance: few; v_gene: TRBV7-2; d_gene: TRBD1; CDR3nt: TGTGCCAGCAGGGCCGGGACAGTCATATATGGCTACACCTTC; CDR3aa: CASRAGTVIYGYTF
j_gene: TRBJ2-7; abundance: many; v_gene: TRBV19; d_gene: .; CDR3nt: TGTGCCAGTAGTGATTTCGGACACTACGAGCAGTACTTC; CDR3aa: CASSDFGHYEQYF
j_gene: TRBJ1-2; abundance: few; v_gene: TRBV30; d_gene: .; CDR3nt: TGTGCCTGGAGTTCAGGGCGCTATGGCTACACCTTC; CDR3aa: CAWSSGRYGYTF
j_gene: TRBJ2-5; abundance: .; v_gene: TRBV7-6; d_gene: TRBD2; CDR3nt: TGTGCCAGCACCACCGGAGTACTAGCGGGGGATCCACAAGAGACCCAGTACTTC; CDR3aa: CASTTGVLAGDPQETQYF
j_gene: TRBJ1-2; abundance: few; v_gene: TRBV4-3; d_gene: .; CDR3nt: TGCGCCAGCAGCCAAGAAGGCAGGGGCATTAATGGCTACACCTTC; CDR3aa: CASSQEGRGINGYTF
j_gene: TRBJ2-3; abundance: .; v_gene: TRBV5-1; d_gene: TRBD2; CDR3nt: TGCGCCAGCAGCTTGGAGGGACTAGCGGTAGATACGCAGTATTTT; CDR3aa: CASSLEGLAVDTQYF
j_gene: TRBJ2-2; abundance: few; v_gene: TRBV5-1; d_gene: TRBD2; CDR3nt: TGCGCCAGCAGCTTGACTAGCGGAAACACCGGGGAGCTGTTTTTT; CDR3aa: CASSLTSGNTGELFF
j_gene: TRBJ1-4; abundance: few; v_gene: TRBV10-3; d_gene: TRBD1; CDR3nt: TGTGCCACCCAGATGGGACAGGGCAATGAAAAACTGTTTTTT; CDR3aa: CATQMGQGNEKLFF
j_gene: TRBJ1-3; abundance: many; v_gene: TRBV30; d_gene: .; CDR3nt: TGTGCCTGGAGCCGGGGGGAGGCAAACACCATATATTTT; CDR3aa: CAWSRGEANTIYF
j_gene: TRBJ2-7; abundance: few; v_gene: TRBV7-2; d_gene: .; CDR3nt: TGTGCCAGCAGCTTAGACGGGGGTATCGAGCAGTACTTC; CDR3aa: CASSLDGGIEQYF
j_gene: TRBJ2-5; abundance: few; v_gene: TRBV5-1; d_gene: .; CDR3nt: TGCGCCAGCAGCTTGGCCCGCGCCGTCCAAGAGACCCAGTACTTC; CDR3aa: CASSLARAVQETQYF
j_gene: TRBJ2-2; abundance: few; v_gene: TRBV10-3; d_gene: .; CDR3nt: TGTGCCATCAGTGGGGGAGGAGACACCGGGGAGCTGTTTTTT; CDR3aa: CAISGGGDTGELFF
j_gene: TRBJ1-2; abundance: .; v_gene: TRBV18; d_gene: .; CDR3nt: TGTGCCAGCTCACCACCCGGGGCGCAGGGGTATGGCTACACCTTC; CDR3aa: CASSPPGAQGYGYTF
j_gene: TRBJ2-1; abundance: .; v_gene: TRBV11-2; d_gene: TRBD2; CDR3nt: TGTGCCAGCAGTCCTACTAGCGGGGTTACCTACAATGAGCAGTTCTTC; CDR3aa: CASSPTSGVTYNEQFF
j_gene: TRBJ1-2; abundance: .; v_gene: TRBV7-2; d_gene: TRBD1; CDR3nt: TGTGCCAGCGGGGACAGGGTTTCCCATGGCTACACCTTC; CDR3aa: CASGDRVSHGYTF
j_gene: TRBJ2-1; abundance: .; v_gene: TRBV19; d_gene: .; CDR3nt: TGTGCCAGTAGTATGGACACCCTTAATTACAATGAGCAGTTCTTC; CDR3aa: CASSMDTLNYNEQFF
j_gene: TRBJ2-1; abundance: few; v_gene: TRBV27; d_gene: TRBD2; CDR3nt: TGTGCCAGCAGTTTAATGTCGGGGGGCTACAATGAGCAGTTCTTC; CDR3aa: CASSLMSGGYNEQFF
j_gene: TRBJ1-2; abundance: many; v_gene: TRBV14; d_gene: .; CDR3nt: TGTGCCAGCAGCCAAGATATGCAGGGCGACTATGGCTACACCTTC; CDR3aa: CASSQDMQGDYGYTF
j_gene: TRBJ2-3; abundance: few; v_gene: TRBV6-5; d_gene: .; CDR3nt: TGTGCCAGCAAGGAGGGCACAGATACGCAGTATTTT; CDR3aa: CASKEGTDTQYF
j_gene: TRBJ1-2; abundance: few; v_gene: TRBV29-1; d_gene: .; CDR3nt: TGCAGCGTTGAATCAGGTCAGAGTACCTATGGCTACACCTTC; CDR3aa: CSVESGQSTYGYTF
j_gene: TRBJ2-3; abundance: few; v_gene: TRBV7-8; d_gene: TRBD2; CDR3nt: TGTGCCAGCAGCTTAGGGAGCGGGGGGGGGTTATCCACAGATACGCAGTATTTT; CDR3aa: CASSLGSGGGLSTDTQYF
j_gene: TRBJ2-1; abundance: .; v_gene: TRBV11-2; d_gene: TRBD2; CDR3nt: TGTGCCAGCAGCTTAGGGGGACTAGCGGGGGGCACCTACAATGAGCAGTTCTTC; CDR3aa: CASSLGGLAGGTYNEQFF
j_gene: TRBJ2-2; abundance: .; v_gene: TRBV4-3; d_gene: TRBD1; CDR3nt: TGCGCCAGCAGCCAAGATCTTAACAGGGGGCGCACCGGGGAGCTGTTTTTT; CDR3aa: CASSQDLNRGRTGELFF
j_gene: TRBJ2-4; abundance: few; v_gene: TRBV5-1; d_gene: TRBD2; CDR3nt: TGCGCCAGCGGGACTAGCGGGGAGAACATTCAGTACTTC; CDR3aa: CASGTSGENIQYF
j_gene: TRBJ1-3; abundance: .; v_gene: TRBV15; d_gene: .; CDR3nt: TGTGCCACCAGCAGAGATGGGGGCGGCCCCTCTGGAAACACCATATATTTT; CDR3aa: CATSRDGGGPSGNTIYF
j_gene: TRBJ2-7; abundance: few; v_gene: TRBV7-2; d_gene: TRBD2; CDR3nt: TGTGCCAGCAGCTTAGGGATTAGCGGGCGCTTTTTC; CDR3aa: CASSLGISGRFF
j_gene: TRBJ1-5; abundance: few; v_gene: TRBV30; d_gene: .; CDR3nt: TGTGCCTGGAGGGGACGGGGGAGCAATCAGCCCCAGCATTTT; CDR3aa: CAWRGRGSNQPQHF
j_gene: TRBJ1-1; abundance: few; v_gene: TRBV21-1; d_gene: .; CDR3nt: TGTGCCAGCAGTCCTCCAAACGAGGGCGCTGAAGCTTTCTTT; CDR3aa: CASSPPNEGAEAFF
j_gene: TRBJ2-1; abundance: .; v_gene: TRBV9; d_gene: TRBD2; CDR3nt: TGTGCCAGCAGCGTTGGCAGCGGGGGGGCCTATGAGCAGTTCTTC; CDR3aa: CASSVGSGGAYEQFF
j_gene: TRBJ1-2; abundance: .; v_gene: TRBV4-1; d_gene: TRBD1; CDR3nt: TGCGCCACCAGAGACAGGGAATCTAACTATGGCTACACCTTC; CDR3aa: CATRDRESNYGYTF
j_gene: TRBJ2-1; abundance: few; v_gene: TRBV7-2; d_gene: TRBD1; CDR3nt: TGTGCCAGCAGCCGTCCGCCCGGACAGGGAAGAAATGAGCAGTTCTTC; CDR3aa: CASSRPPGQGRNEQFF
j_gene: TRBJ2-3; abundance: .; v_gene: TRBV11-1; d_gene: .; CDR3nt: TGTGCCAGCAGGTACCGGGATACGCAGTATTTT; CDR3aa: CASRYRDTQYF
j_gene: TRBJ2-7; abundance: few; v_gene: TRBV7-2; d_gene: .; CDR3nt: TGTGCCAGCAGCCTTAACCGGGGGTACGAGCAGTACTTC; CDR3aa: CASSLNRGYEQYF
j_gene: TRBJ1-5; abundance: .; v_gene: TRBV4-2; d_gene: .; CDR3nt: TGTGCCAGCAGCCAATTTGGGCAGTCCAATCAGCCCCAGCATTTT; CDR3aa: CASSQFGQSNQPQHF
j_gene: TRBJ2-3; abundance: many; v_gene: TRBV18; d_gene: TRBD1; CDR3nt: TGTGCCAGCTCACCAACGGACAGGGGAACAGATACGCAGTATTTT; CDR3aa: CASSPTDRGTDTQYF
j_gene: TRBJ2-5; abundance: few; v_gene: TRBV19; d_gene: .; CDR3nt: TGTGCCAGTAGTATTTCCCGGGAAGAGACCCAGTACTTC; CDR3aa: CASSISREETQYF
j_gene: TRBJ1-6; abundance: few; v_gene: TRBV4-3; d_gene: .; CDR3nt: TGCGCCAGCAGCCAAGAGAGAGGTGCATCACCCCTCCACTTT; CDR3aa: CASSQERGASPLHF
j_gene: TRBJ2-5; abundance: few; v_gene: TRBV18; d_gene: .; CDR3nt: TGTGCCAGCTCACCCCGAGGAGGGTCCCAAGAGACCCAGTACTTC; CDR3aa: CASSPRGGSQETQYF
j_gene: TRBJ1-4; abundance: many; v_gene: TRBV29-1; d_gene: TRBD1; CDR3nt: TGCAGCGTACAGGGGGGAGTTGAAAAACTGTTTTTT; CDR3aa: CSVQGGVEKLFF
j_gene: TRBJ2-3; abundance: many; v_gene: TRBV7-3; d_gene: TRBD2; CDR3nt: TGTGCCAGCAGCCCGACTAGCGGGGAAAATACGCAGTATTTT; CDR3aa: CASSPTSGENTQYF
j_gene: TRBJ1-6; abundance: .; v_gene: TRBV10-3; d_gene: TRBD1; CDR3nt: TGTGCCATCCGGGACAGGGAGAATTCACCCCTCCACTTT; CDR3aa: CAIRDRENSPLHF
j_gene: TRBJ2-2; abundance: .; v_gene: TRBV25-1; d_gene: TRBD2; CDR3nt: TGTGCCAGCAGTGAACCTAGCGGGACCGGGGAGCTGTTTTTT; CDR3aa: CASSEPSGTGELFF